The 16 T cell receptor beta chains in this list originate from one sample, sequenced in a study of cytomegalovirus exposure and HLA in healthy donors. PCR used 60 Vbeta primers and 13 Jbeta primers. Profiled with immunoSEQ multiplex PCR; TCRdb holds only in-frame clones, not every one. The repertoire includes approximately 160,000 clones, 68% of them detected once, and approximately 1.5% sits in the top ten. What was sequenced was PBMCs. The receptors originated from a man between 45 and 60 years old in good health and CMV-seronegative.

The J gene is TRBJ1-5, the V gene TRBV27; TRBD1 matches at 7 bases. The CDR3 totals 16 residues. CDR1 and CDR2 (germline): MNHEY, SMNVEV (reference sequence). V dropped 0 bases and J dropped 5; count of bases not matched to a gene: 7. CDR3 DNA: TGTGCCAGCAGTTTATCCCCGACAGGGTTATATCAGCCCCAGCATTTT. This gives the protein CASSLSPTGLYQPQHF.

This sequence joins TRBV4-1 and TRBJ1-1; TRBD1 might be the D (6 bases). Looked up from germline, CDR1 is MGHRA and CDR2 is YSYEKL. V gave up 1 base and J gave up 5 bases, with 11 bases separating them. The CDR3 runs 14 residues. In nucleotides, the CDR3 is TGCGCCAGCAGCCAAGTGGGGGCTGTAACTGAAGCTTTCTTT. Translation gives CASSQVGAVTEAFF.

This clone showed up just a few times. This chain uses TRBV2 with TRBJ1-6; no firm D call. The CDR3 has 14 amino acids. Germline V gives CDR1 SNHLY, CDR2 FYNNEI. Trimming removed 1 base from V and 4 bases from J, with 5 bases in between. This chain's CDR3 is CASSEGEYNSPLHF. CDR3 DNA: TGTGCCAGCAGTGAAGGGGAGTATAATTCACCCCTCCACTTT.

A few counts support this clone. The chain links TRBV28 to TRBJ1-1; D might be TRBD1 (5 bases). Trimming shortened V by 6 bases and J by 5 bases, and 13 bases separated the two germline ends. Germline CDR1 is MDHEN and CDR2 is SYDVKM. The CDR3 runs to 13 residues. The CDR3 loop is CASRMAGGTEAFF. In DNA form, the CDR3 reads TGTGCCAGCAGAATGGCCGGGGGAACTGAAGCTTTCTTT. Together with reference TRBV28 and TRBJ1-1, the CDR3 gives the full variable domain: DVKVTQSSRYLVKRTGEKVFLECVQDMDHENMFWYRQDPGLGLRLIYFSYDVKMKEKGDIPEGYSVSREKKERFSLILESASTNQTSMYLCASRMAGGTEAFFGQGTRLTVV.

CDR3 residues: CASSTRVGNEKLFF. The CDR3 nucleotides are TGTGCCAGCAGTACTAGGGTGGGGAATGAAAAACTGTTTTTT. The J gene is TRBJ1-4, the V gene TRBV28; D unclear. Trimming cost V 5 bases and J 5 bases, with 12 bases left between them. CDR3 length equals 14 residues. Germline V gives CDR1 MDHEN, CDR2 SYDVKM.

V gene TRBV25-1 combines with J gene TRBJ1-4; 9 bases match TRBD1. The length of the CDR3 is 14 residues. J lost 3 bases, V lost 7 bases, and 3 bases had no gene match. From germline, CDR1 is MGHDK and CDR2 SYGVNS. This CDR3 reads CASTRTGANEKLFF. DNA of the CDR3: TGTGCCAGCACCCGGACAGGGGCTAATGAAAAACTGTTTTTT.

In this sample, this clone turned up a few times. This chain links TRBV29-1 with TRBJ1-5; a weak D match, TRBD1 (6 bases). CDR1 is SQVTM and CDR2 is ANQGSEA in the germline V gene. CDR3 size: 15 residues. Trimming stripped 6 bases from V and 0 bases from J, with 15 bases between. CDR3 amino acids: CSVTDSSYSNQPQHF. The CDR3 DNA follows: TGCAGCGTGACGGACAGCTCTTATAGCAATCAGCCCCAGCATTTT. The variable domain in full, with the rest retrieved from reference TRBV29-1 and TRBJ1-5, is SAVISQKPSRDICQRGTSLTIQCQVDSQVTMMFWYRQQPGQSLTLIATANQGSEATYESGFVIDKFPISRPNLTFSTLTVSNMSPEDSSIYLCSVTDSSYSNQPQHFGDGTRLSIL.

The chain links TRBV18 to TRBJ2-3, with 7 bases aligning to TRBD1. Looked up from germline, CDR1 is KGHSH and CDR2 is LQKENI. With V trimmed by 8 bases and J by 1 base, 9 bases remained unmatched. The CDR3 runs 15 residues. CDR3 in DNA: TGTGCCAGCGCCGACAGACAGGGCCGCACAGATACGCAGTATTTT. Translation: CASADRQGRTDTQYF.

The genes are TRBV7-6 and TRBJ1-1; D is uncertain. This CDR3 comprises 12 residues. Trimming stripped 5 bases from V and 6 bases from J, with 10 bases between. Germline loops: CDR1 SGHVS, CDR2 FNYEAQ. The DNA of the CDR3 is TGTGCCAGCAGCCAGGATGGCGCTGAAGCTTTCTTT. Protein sequence: CASSQDGAEAFF.

The sample holds a few counts of this clone. The chain has TRBV18 and TRBJ2-7, with D perhaps matching TRBD1 (6 bases). V was trimmed by 2 bases and J by 7 bases, leaving 15 bases between them. The CDR3 has 14 amino acids. Germline loops: CDR1 KGHSH, CDR2 LQKENI. The CDR3 reads CASSPGQSHGEQYF. The CDR3 nucleotides read TGTGCCAGCTCACCAGGACAGTCCCATGGGGAGCAGTACTTC.

The gene calls are TRBV6-5 and TRBJ2-7, with unresolved D. CDR1 MNHEY and CDR2 SVGAGI come from the germline V gene. V lost 5 bases and J lost 5, with 7 bases in between. The CDR3 totals 11 residues. The DNA for the CDR3 is TGTGCCAGCAGTCGTGAGAACGAGCAGTACTTC. Protein: CASSRENEQYF.

This chain joins TRBV27 and TRBJ2-5, with TRBD2 matching 13 bases. CDR3 length equals 17 residues. Germline V gene data show CDR1 as MNHEY and CDR2 as SMNVEV (reference sequence). With V trimmed by 2 bases and J by 5 bases, 8 bases remained unmatched. The DNA of the CDR3 is TGTGCCAGCAGTTTAGGAACTAGCGGGGGGGCAGGGGAGACCCAGTACTTC. Encoded protein: CASSLGTSGGAGETQYF.

The chain couples TRBV2 to TRBJ2-5, with TRBD1 identical over 10 bases. CDR3 length: 15 residues. The V segment lost 5 bases and the J segment 5 bases; nucleotides outside the gene matches: 8. CDR1 and CDR2 from the germline V gene are SNHLY and FYNNEI. CDR3 sequence reads: CASSIRQGAVETQYF. The CDR3 DNA reads TGTGCCAGCAGTATACGACAGGGGGCGGTTGAGACCCAGTACTTC.

This clone showed up just a few times. The V and J genes are TRBV4-2 and TRBJ2-2; the match to TRBD2 covers 8 bases. Germline CDR1 and CDR2: LGHNA and YNFKEQ. This CDR3 region has 17 residues. The J segment lost 1 base and the V segment lost 4 bases, leaving 8 bases of the junction unmatched. CDR3 in DNA: TGTGCCAGCAGCCCCTGGACCACTAGCGGGAACACCGGGGAGCTGTTTTTT. Encoded protein: CASSPWTTSGNTGELFF.

The gene calls are TRBV6-5 and TRBJ2-7, with 7 bases fitting TRBD1. This CDR3 contains 16 residues. The V gene end was trimmed by 0 bases and the J gene end by 2 bases; junction bases not matched to a gene: 7. Germline V gene lookup returns CDR1 MNHEY and CDR2 SVGAGI. The CDR3 region has the DNA TGTGCCAGCAGTTACTCGACAGTACAGGGGACCTACGAGCAGTACTTC. Its translation: CASSYSTVQGTYEQYF.

V usage is TRBV5-8 and J usage is TRBJ1-2, with 9 bases identical to TRBD1. In germline, CDR1 is SGHTS, CDR2 YDEGEE. CDR3 length equals 14 residues. The V gene end was trimmed by 1 base and the J gene end by 6 bases; junction bases not matched to a gene: 4. The CDR3 DNA is TGTGCCAGCAGCTTGACAGGGGGCGCGAATGGCTACACCTTC. Its translation: CASSLTGGANGYTF.